This T cell receptor beta chain emerged from a study of beta chain features in type 1 diabetes. Germline values: CDR1 MNHEY, CDR2 SMNVEV (reference sequence). V gave up 5 bases and J gave up 8 bases, with 24 bases separating them. The CDR3 length is 16 residues. The investigators reverse transcribed all of the isolated RNA, so they sequenced expressed TCRB transcripts. Method: immunoSEQ multiplex PCR; TCRdb's copy keeps in-frame clones and lacks some. This table holds some 150,000 clones, 11% found once. This sequence joins TRBV27 and TRBJ1-2; D is ambiguous. The source material was central memory CD4+ T cells from blood. The receptor was derived from a man between 18 and 29 years old in good health. DNA of the CDR3: TGTGCCAGCAGTCCCCACCCCCGTGACCCGGCGGGCGGCTACACCTTC. This encodes CASSPHPRDPAGGYTF.